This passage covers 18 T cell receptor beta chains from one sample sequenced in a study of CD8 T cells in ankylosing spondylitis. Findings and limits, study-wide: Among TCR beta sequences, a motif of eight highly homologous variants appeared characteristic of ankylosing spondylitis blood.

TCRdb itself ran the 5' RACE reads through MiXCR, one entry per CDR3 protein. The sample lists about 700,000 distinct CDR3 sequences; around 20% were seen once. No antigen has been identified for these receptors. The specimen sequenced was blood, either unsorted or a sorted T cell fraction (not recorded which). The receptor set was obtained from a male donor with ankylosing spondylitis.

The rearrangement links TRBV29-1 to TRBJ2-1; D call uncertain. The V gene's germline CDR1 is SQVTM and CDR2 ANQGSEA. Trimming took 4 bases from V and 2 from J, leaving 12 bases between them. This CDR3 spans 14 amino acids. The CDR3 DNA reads TGCAGCGTTGTCGGCCGCTTAGCCTACAATGAGCAGTTCTTC. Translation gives CSVVGRLAYNEQFF.

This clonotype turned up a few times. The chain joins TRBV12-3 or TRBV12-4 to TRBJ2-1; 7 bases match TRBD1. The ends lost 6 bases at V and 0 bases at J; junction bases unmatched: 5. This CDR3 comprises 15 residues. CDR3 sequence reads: CASRTGKGSYNEQFF. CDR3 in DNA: TGTGCCAGCAGGACAGGGAAAGGCTCCTACAATGAGCAGTTCTTC.

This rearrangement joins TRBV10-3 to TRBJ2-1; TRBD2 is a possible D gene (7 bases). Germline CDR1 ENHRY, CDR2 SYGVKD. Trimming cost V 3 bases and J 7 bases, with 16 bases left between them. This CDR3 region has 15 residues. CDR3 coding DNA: TGTGCCATCAGTGATGCAGGGGAGGGCTGGAATGAGCAGTTCTTC. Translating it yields CAISDAGEGWNEQFF.

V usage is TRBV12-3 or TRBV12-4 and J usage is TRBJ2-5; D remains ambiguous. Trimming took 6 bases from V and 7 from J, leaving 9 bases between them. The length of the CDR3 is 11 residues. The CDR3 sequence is CASSNLGTQYF. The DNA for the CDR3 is TGTGCCAGCAGCAACCTCGGGACCCAGTACTTC.

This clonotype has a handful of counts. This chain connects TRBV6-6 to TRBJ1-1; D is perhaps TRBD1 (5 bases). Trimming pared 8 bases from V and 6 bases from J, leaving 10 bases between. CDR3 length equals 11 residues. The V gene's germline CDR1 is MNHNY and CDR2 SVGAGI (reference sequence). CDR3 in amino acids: CASVRGAEAFF. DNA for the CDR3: TGTGCCAGCGTCCGGGGGGCTGAAGCTTTCTTT.

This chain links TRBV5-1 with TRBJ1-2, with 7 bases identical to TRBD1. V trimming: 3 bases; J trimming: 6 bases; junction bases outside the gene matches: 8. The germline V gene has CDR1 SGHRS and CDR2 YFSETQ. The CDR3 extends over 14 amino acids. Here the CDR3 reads CASSSTDRVHGYTF. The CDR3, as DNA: TGCGCCAGCAGCTCCACAGACAGGGTACATGGCTACACCTTC.

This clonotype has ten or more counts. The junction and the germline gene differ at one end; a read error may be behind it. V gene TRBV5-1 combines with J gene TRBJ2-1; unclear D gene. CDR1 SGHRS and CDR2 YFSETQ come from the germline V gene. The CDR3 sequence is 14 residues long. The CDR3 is CASSSSSSYNEQFF. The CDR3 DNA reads TGTGCCAGCAGCTCTTCGAGCTCCTACAATGAGCAGTTCTTC.

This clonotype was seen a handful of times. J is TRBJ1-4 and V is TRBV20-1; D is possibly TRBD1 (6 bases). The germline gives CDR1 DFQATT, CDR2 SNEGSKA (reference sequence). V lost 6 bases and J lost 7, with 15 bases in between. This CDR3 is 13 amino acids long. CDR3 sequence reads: CSATQGMGEKLFF. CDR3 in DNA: TGCAGTGCAACACAGGGAATGGGTGAAAAACTGTTTTTT.

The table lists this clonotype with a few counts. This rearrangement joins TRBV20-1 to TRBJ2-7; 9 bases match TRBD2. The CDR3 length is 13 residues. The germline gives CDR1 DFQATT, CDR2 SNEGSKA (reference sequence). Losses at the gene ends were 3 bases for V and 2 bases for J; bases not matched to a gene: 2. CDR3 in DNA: TGCAGTGCTAGGCGGGAGGGGCCCTACGAGCAGTACTTC. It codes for CSARREGPYEQYF.

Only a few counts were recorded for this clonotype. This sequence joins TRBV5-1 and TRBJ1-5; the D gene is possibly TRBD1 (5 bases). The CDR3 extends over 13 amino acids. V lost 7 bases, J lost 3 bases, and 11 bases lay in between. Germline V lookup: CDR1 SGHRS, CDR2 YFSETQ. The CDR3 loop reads CASSDSPNQPQHF. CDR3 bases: TGCGCCAGCTCTGACAGCCCCAATCAGCCCCAGCATTTT.

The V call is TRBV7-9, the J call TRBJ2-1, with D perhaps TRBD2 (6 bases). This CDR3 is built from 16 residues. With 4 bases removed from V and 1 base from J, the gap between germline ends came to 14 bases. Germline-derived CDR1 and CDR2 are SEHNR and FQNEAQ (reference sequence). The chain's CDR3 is CASSSVVGGSYNEQFF. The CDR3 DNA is TGTGCCAGCAGCTCTGTCGTCGGGGGTTCCTACAATGAGCAGTTCTTC.

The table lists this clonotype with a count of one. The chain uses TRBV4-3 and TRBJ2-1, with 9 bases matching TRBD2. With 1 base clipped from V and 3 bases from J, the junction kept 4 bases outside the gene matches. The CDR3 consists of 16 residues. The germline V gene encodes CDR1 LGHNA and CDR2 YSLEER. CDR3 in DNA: TGCGCCAGCAGCCAAGTTAGCGGGAGTTTCTACAATGAGCAGTTCTTC. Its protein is CASSQVSGSFYNEQFF.

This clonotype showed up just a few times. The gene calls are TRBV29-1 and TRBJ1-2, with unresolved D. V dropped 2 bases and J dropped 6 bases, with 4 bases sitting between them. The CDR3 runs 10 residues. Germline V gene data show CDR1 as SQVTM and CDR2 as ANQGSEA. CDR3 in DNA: TGCAGCGTTGAAAGTAATGGCTACACCTTC. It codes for CSVESNGYTF. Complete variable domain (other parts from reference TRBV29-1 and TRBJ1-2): SAVISQKPSRDICQRGTSLTIQCQVDSQVTMMFWYRQQPGQSLTLIATANQGSEATYESGFVIDKFPISRPNLTFSTLTVSNMSPEDSSIYLCSVESNGYTFGSGTRLTVV.

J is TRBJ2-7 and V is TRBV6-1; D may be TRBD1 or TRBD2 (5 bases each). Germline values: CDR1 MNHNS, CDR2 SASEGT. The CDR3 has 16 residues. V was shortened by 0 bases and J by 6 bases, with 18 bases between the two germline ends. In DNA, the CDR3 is TGTGCCAGCAGTGAAGCGATTCACGGGCCTGGGGGCGAGCAGTACTTC. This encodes CASSEAIHGPGGEQYF.

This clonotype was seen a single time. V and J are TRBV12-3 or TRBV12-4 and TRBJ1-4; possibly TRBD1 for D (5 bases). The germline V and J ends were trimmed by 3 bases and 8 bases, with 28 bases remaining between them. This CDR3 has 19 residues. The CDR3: CASSFISGTPLGPGEKLFF. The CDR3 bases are TGTGCCAGCAGTTTCATCAGCGGGACTCCACTGGGGCCAGGGGAAAAACTGTTTTTT.

This chain's CDR3 is CASSERTASSYNEQFF. The CDR3 nucleotides are TGTGCCAGCAGTGAGAGGACAGCGAGCTCCTACAATGAGCAGTTCTTC. V usage is TRBV6-2 or TRBV6-3 and J usage is TRBJ2-1, with a weak D call TRBD1 (6 bases). CDR3 length: 16 residues. V lost 5 bases, J lost 0 bases, and 14 bases lay in between. Germline lookup yields CDR1 MNHEY and CDR2 SVGEGT.

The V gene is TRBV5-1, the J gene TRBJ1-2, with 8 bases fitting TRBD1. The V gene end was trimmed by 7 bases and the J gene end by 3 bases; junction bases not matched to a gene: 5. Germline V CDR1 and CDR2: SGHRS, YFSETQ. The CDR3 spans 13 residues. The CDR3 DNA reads TGCGCCAGCGGACAGGGATTTGACTATGGCTACACCTTC. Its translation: CASGQGFDYGYTF. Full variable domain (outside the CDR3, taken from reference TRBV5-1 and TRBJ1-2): KAGVTQTPRYLIKTRGQQVTLSCSPISGHRSVSWYQQTPGQGLQFLFEYFSETQRNKGNFPGRFSGRQFSNSRSEMNVSTLELGDSALYLCASGQGFDYGYTFGSGTRLTVV.

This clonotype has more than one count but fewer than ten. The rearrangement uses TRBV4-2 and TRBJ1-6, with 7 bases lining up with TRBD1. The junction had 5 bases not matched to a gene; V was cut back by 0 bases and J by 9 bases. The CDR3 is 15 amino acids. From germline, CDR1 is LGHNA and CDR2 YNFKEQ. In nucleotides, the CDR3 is TGTGCCAGCAGCCAAGAAGGACAGGCGAGTTCACCCCTCCACTTT. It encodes CASSQEGQASSPLHF.